Detailed here is one T cell receptor (beta chain). Libraries were prepared by immunoSEQ multiplex PCR; TCRdb keeps only in-frame clonotypes and omits some of them. The table lists around 300,000 clones, approximately 90% of them singletons. The sample comes from a study of blood T cell repertoires in COVID-19. Whole-study context: From the United States, Italy and Spain came samples of acute and convalescent COVID-19.

J lost 7 bases, V lost 11 bases, and 15 bases had no gene match. Germline lookup yields CDR1 MDHEN and CDR2 SYDVKM. The CDR3 totals 15 residues. The rearrangement uses TRBV28 and TRBJ1-5, with 9 bases fitting TRBD1. The sequence came from a woman in her thirties or forties who had recovered from COVID-19. Sample: PBMCs or T cells enriched from blood (not recorded which). This chain's CDR3 is CAASRTGDLGQPQHF. The CDR3 DNA follows: TGTGCCGCCTCTCGGACAGGGGATCTGGGCCAGCCCCAGCATTTT.